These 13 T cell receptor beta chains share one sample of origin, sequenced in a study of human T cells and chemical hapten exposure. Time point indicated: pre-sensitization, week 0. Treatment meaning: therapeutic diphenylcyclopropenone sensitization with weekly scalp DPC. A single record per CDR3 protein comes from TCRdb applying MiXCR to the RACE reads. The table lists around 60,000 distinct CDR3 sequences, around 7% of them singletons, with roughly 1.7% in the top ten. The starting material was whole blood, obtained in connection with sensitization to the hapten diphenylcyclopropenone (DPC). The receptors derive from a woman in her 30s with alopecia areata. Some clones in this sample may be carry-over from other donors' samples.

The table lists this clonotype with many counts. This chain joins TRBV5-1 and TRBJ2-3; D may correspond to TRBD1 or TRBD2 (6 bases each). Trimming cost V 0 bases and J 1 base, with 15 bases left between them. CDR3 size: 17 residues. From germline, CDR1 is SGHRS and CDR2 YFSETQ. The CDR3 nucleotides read TGCGCCAGCAGCTTGGGAAGTACGGGGGCCGGCACAGATACGCAGTATTTT. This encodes CASSLGSTGAGTDTQYF.

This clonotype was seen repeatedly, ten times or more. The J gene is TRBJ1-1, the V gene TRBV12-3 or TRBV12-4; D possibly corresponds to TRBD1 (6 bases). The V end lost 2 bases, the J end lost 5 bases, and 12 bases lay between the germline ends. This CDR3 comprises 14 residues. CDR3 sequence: CASSLQGMGTEAFF. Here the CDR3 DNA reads TGTGCCAGCAGTTTACAGGGGATGGGGACTGAAGCTTTCTTT.

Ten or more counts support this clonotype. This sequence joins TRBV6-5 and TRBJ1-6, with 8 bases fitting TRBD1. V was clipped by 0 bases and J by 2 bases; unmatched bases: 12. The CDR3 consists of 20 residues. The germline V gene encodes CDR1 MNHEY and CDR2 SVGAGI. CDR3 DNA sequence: TGTGCCAGCAGTTACTCGACAACGGGCAGGGGGCCCCCCTATAATTCACCCCTCCACTTT. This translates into CASSYSTTGRGPPYNSPLHF.

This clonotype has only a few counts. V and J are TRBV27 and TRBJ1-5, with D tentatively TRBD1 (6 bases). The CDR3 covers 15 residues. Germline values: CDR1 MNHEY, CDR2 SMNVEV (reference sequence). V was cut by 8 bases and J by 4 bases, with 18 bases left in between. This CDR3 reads CASSQGTALNQPQHF. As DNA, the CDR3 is TGTGCCAGCTCGCAGGGGACGGCCCTTAATCAGCCCCAGCATTTT.

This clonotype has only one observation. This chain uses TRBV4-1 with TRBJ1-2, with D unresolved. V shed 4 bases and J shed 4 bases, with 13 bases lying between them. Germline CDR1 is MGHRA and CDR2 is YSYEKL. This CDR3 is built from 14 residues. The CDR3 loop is CASSPPWNLYGYTF. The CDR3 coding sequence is TGCGCCAGCAGCCCTCCCTGGAACCTCTATGGCTACACCTTC.

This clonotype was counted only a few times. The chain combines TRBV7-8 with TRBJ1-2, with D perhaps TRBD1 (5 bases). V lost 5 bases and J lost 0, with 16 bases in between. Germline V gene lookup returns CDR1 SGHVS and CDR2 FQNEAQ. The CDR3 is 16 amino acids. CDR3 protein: CASSPSWGVANYGYTF. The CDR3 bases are TGTGCCAGCAGCCCGTCATGGGGGGTAGCTAACTATGGCTACACCTTC.

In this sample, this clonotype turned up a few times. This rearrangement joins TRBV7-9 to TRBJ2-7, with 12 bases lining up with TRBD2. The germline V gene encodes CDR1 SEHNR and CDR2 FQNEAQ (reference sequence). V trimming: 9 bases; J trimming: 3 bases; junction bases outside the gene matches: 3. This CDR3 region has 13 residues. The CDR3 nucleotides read TGTGCCAGTCGGGGACTAGCGGGCTACGAGCAGTACTTC. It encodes CASRGLAGYEQYF.

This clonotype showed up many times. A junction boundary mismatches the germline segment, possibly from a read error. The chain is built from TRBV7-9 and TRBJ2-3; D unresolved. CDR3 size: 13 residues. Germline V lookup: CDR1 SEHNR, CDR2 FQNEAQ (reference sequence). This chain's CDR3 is CVSSLDSTDTQYF. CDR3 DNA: TGTGTCAGCAGCTTAGACAGCACAGATACGCAGTATTTT.

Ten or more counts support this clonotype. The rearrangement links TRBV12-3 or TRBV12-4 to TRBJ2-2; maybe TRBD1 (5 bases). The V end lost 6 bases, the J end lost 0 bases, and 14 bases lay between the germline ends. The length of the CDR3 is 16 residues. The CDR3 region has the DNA TGTGCCAGCAGATATCAGGGAACACCGAACACCGGGGAGCTGTTTTTT. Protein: CASRYQGTPNTGELFF.

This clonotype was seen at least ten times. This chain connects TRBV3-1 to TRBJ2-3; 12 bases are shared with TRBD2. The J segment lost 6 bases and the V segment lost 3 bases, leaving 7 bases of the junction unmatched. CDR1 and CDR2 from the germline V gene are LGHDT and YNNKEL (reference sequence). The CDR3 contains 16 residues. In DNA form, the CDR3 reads TGTGCCAGCAGCCAGGGTTCCGGGACTAGCGGGGATACGCAGTATTTT. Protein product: CASSQGSGTSGDTQYF.

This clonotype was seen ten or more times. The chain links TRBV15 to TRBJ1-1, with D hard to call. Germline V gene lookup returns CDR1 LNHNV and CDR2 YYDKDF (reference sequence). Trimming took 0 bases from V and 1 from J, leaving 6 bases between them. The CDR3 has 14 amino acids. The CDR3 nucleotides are TGTGCCACCAGCAGAGATCGGGGGAACACTGAAGCTTTCTTT. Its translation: CATSRDRGNTEAFF.

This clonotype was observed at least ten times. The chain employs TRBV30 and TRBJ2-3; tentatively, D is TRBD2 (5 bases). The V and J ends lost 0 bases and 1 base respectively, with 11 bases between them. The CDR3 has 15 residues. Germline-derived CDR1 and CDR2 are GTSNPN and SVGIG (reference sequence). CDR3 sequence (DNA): TGTGCCTGGAGTGTTGGACTGCCTGGCACAGATACGCAGTATTTT. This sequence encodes CAWSVGLPGTDTQYF.

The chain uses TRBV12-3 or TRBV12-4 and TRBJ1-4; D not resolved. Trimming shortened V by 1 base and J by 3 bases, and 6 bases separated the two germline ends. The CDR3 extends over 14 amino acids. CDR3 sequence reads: CASSLGNANEKLFF. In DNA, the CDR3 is TGTGCCAGCAGTTTAGGGAATGCTAATGAAAAACTGTTTTTT.